The rows below give T cell receptor beta chains drawn from one sample of a study of CD8 T cells in ankylosing spondylitis. In TCRdb, the 5' RACE reads were re-called with MiXCR into one record per CDR3 protein. The sample yields under 150,000 distinct CDR3 sequences, 9.3% seen once. Specimen: blood, either unsorted or a sorted T cell fraction (not recorded which). The receptor set was obtained from a male donor with ankylosing spondylitis or in good health (not recorded which). The CDR3 runs from the conserved cysteine through the conserved F or W. A D gene is named only where the DNA matches it firmly. Clone size is stated in some rows and not others, as once, few, many or a class when expanded.

CDR3 protein	CDR3 DNA	clone size	J gene	V gene	D gene
CASSPRGGTGNTIYF	TGTGCCAGCAGCCCCCGCGGGGGGACTGGAAACACCATATATTTT	many	TRBJ1-3	TRBV13	.
CASSIFGTAQETQYF	TGTGCCAGTAGTATATTCGGGACAGCCCAAGAGACCCAGTACTTC	once	TRBJ2-5	TRBV19	TRBD1
CASSIGPLDTQYF	TGTGCCAGTAGTATAGGCCCCTTAGATACGCAGTATTTT	.	TRBJ2-3	TRBV19	.
CASSHILGDSGNTIYF	TGCGCCAGCAGCCATATTCTGGGGGACTCTGGAAACACCATATATTTT	many	TRBJ1-3	TRBV4-3	.
CASSLVRQPQHF	TGTGCCAGCAGCTTAGTGCGGCAGCCCCAGCATTTT	many	TRBJ1-5	TRBV11-3	.
CAWRGTSGRVDTQYF	TGTGCCTGGAGGGGGACTAGCGGGAGAGTGGATACGCAGTATTTT	.	TRBJ2-3	TRBV30	TRBD2
CASSPQLGLNEQFF	TGTGCCAGCTCACCACAGCTCGGATTGAATGAGCAGTTCTTC	.	TRBJ2-1	TRBV18	.
CASRTGGGYNEQFF	TGTGCCAGCCGGACGGGAGGGGGCTACAATGAGCAGTTCTTC	.	TRBJ2-1	TRBV28	TRBD2
CSARDKGTTDTQYF	TGCAGTGCCCGGGACAAGGGGACAACAGATACGCAGTATTTT	few	TRBJ2-3	TRBV20-1	.
CATSGDGRNEQFF	TGTGCCACCAGCGGGGACGGAAGAAATGAGCAGTTCTTC	many	TRBJ2-1	TRBV15	.
CASSQDMGQETQYF	TGCGCCAGCAGCCAAGATATGGGACAAGAGACCCAGTACTTC	many	TRBJ2-5	TRBV4-1	.